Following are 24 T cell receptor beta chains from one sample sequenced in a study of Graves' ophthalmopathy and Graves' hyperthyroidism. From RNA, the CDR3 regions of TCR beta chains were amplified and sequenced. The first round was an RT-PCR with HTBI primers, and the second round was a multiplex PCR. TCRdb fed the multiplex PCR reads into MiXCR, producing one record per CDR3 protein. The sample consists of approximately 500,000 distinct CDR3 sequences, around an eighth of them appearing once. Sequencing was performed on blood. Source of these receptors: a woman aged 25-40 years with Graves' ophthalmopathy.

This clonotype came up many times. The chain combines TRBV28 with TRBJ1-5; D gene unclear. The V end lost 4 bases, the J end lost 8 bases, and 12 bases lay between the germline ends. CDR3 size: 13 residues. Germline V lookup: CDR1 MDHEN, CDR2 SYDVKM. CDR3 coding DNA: TGTGCCAGCAGTTCCCAACCCGGGGAGCCCCAGCATTTT. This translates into CASSSQPGEPQHF.

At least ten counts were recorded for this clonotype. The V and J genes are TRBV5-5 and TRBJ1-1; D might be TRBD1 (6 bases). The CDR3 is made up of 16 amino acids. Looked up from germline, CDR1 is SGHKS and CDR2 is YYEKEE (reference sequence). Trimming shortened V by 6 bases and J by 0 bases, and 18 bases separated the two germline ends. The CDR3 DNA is TGTGCCAGCACCCTCTACCCAGGGGTTATGAACACTGAAGCTTTCTTT. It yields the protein CASTLYPGVMNTEAFF.

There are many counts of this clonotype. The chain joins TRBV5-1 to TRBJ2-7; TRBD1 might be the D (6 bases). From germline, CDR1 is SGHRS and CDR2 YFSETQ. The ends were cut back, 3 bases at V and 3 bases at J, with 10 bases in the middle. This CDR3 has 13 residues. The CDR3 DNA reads TGCGCCAGCAGCTGGGACACAAGCTACGAGCAGTACTTC. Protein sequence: CASSWDTSYEQYF. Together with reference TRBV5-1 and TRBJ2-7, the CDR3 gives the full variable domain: KAGVTQTPRYLIKTRGQQVTLSCSPISGHRSVSWYQQTPGQGLQFLFEYFSETQRNKGNFPGRFSGRQFSNSRSEMNVSTLELGDSALYLCASSWDTSYEQYFGPGTRLTVT.

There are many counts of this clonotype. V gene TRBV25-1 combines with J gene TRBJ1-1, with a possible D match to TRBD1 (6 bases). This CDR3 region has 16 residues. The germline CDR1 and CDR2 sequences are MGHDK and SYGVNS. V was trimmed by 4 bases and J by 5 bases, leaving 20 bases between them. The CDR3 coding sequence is TGTGCCAGCAGTGGCCGTAGGAGGGGGTGGAAGACTGAAGCTTTCTTT. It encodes CASSGRRRGWKTEAFF.

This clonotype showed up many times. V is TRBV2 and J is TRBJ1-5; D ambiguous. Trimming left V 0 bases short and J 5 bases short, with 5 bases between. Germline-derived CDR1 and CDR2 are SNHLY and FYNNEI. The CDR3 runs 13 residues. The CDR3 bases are TGTGCCAGCAGTGAAGCACAGCATCAGCCCCAGCATTTT. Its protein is CASSEAQHQPQHF.

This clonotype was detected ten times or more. The DNA for the CDR3 is TGTGCCAGCAGTTTAGACATAAGGGATGAAGCTTTCTTT. Its protein is CASSLDIRDEAFF. This chain uses TRBV28 with TRBJ1-1; D ambiguous. This CDR3 has 13 residues. With 2 bases removed from V and 7 bases from J, the gap between germline ends came to 11 bases. CDR1 is MDHEN and CDR2 is SYDVKM in the germline V gene.

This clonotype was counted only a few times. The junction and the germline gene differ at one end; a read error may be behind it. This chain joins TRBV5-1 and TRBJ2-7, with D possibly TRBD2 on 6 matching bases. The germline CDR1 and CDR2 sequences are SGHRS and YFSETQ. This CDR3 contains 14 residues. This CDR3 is CATSPGLPTYEQYF. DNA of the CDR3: TGCGCCACCAGCCCGGGACTCCCGACCTACGAGCAGTACTTC. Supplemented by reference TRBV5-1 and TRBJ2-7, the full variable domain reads KAGVTQTPRYLIKTRGQQVTLSCSPISGHRSVSWYQQTPGQGLQFLFEYFSETQRNKGNFPGRFSGRQFSNSRSEMNVSTLELGDSALYLCATSPGLPTYEQYFGPGTRLTVT.

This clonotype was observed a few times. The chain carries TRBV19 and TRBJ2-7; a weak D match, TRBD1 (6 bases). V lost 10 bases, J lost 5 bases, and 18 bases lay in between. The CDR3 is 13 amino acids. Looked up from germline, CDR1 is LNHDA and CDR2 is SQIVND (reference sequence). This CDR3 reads CANFPQGTHEQYF. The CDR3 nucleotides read TGTGCCAACTTCCCCCAGGGGACCCACGAGCAGTACTTC.

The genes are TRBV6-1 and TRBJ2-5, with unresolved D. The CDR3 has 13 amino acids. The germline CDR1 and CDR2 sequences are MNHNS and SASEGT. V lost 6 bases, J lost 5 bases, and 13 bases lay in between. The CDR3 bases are TGTGCCAGCAGCCCTACGACTGGGGAGACCCAGTACTTC. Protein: CASSPTTGETQYF.

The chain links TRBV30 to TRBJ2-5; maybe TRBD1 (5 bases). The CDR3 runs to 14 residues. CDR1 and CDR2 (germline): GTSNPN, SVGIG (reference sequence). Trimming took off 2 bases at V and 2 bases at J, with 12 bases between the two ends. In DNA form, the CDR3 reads TGTGCCTGGAGTATCCACAGGTCTCAAGAGACCCAGTACTTC. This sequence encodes CAWSIHRSQETQYF.

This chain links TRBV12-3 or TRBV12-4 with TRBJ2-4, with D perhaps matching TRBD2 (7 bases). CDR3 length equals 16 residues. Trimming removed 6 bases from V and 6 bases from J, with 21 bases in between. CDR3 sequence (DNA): TGTGCCAGCAGCCACCGCGGGGGCCAACAATTAAACATTCAGTACTTC. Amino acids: CASSHRGGQQLNIQYF.

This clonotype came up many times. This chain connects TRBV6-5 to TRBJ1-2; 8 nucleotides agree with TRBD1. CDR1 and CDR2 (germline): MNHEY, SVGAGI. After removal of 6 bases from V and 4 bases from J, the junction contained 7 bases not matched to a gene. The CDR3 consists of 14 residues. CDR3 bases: TGTGCCAGCAGGACAGGGGTAGGCAGCTATGGCTACACCTTC. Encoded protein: CASRTGVGSYGYTF.

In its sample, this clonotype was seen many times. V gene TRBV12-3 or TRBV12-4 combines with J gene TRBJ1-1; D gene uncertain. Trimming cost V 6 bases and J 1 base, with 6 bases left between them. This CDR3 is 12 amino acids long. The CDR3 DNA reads TGTGCCAGCAGCCGTTCGAACACTGAAGCTTTCTTT. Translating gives CASSRSNTEAFF.

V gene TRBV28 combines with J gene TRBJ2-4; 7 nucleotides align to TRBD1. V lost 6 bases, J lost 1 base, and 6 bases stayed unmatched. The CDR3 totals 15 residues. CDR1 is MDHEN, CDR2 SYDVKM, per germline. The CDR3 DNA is TGTGCCAGCAGGCTCCTGACAGGGGCCAAAAACATTCAGTACTTC. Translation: CASRLLTGAKNIQYF.

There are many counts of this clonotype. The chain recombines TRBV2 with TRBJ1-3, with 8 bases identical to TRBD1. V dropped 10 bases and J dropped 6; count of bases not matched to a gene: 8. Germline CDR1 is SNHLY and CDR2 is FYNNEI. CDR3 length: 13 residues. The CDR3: CANLDRVENTIYF. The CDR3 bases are TGTGCCAACCTGGACAGGGTGGAAAACACCATATATTTT.

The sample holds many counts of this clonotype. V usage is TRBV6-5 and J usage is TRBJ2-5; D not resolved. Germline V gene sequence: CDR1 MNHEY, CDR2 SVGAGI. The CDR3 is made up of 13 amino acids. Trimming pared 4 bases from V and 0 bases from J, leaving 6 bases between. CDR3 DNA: TGTGCCAGCAGTTGGACGTACCAAGAGACCCAGTACTTC. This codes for CASSWTYQETQYF.

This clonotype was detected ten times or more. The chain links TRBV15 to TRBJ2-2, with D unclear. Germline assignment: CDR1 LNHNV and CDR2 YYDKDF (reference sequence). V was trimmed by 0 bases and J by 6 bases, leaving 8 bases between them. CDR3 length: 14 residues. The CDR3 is CATSRDQVPGELFF. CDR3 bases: TGTGCCACCAGCAGAGATCAAGTTCCCGGGGAGCTGTTTTTT. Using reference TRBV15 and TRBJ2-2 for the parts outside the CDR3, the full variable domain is DAMVIQNPRYQVTQFGKPVTLSCSQTLNHNVMYWYQQKSSQAPKLLFHYYDKDFNNEADTPDNFQSRRPNTSFCFLDIRSPGLGDTAMYLCATSRDQVPGELFFGEGSRLTVL.

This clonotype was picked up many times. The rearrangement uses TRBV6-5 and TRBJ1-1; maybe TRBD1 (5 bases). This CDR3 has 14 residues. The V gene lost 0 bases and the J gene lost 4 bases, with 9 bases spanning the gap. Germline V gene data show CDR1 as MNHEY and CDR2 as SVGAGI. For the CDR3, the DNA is TGTGCCAGCAGTTACTCTGGGGGAGGCACTGAAGCTTTCTTT. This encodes CASSYSGGGTEAFF.

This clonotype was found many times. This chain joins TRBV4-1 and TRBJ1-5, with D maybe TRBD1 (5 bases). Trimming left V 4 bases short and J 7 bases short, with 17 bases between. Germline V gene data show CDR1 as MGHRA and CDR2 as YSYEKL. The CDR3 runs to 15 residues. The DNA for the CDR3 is TGCGCCAGCAGCCTTTCTCAGGGTATTGGGCAGCCCCAGCATTTT. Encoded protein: CASSLSQGIGQPQHF.

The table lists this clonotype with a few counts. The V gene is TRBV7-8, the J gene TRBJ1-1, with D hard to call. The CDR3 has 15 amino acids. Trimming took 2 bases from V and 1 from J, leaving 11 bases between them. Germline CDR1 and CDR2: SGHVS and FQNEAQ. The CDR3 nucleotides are TGTGCCAGCAGCTTAATTGGCCATTCGAACACTGAAGCTTTCTTT. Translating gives CASSLIGHSNTEAFF.

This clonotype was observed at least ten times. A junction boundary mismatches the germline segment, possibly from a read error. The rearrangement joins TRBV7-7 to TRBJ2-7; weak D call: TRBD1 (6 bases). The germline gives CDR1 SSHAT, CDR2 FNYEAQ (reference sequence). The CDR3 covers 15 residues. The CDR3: CASSPDSSTSYEQYF. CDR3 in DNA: TGTGCTAGCAGCCCGGACAGTTCAACCTCCTACGAGCAGTACTTC.

The CDR3 spells CASSLLTNIGYTF. The CDR3 DNA reads TGTGCCAGCAGTTTATTAACTAATATAGGCTACACCTTC. The rearrangement joins TRBV2 to TRBJ1-2; D is unclear. The ends were cut back, 5 bases at V and 8 bases at J, with 15 bases in the middle. This CDR3 is 13 amino acids long. Germline CDR1 and CDR2: SNHLY and FYNNEI.

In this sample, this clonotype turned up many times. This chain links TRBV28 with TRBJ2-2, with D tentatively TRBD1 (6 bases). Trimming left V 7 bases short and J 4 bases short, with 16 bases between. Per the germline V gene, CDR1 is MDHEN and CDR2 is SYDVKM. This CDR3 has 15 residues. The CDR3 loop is CASTPTGHLTGELFF. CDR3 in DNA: TGTGCCAGCACGCCCACGGGACACCTCACCGGGGAGCTGTTTTTT. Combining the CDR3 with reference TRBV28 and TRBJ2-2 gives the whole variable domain DVKVTQSSRYLVKRTGEKVFLECVQDMDHENMFWYRQDPGLGLRLIYFSYDVKMKEKGDIPEGYSVSREKKERFSLILESASTNQTSMYLCASTPTGHLTGELFFGEGSRLTVL.

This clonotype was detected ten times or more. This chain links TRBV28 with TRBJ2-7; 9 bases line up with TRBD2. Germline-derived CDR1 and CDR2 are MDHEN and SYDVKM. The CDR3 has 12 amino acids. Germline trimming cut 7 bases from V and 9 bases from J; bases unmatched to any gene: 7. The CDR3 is CASMREGRGQYF. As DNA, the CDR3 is TGTGCCAGCATGCGGGAGGGCCGCGGGCAGTACTTC.